What follows are 16 T cell receptor beta chains derived from one specimen sequenced in a study of OX40 agonist ivuxolimab in advanced cancers. The method was immunoSEQ multiplex PCR; TCRdb's version includes in-frame clones alone and lacks a portion of them. This table holds tens of thousands of clones, around nine tenths found once. The source material was CD4+ or CD8+ T cells sorted from blood, sampled in a trial of the OX40 agonist ivuxolimab. The source is an adult with an advanced solid tumor such as melanoma, head and neck, liver or kidney cancer.

CDR3: CASSLRGQAIFYGYTF. The CDR3 region has the DNA TGTGCCAGCAGCTTGAGAGGACAGGCGATTTTCTATGGCTACACCTTC. This rearrangement joins TRBV5-4 to TRBJ1-2; 7 bases match TRBD1. Trimming took 1 base from V and 4 from J; bases not matched to a gene: 10. Germline CDR1 and CDR2: SGHNT and YYREEE (reference sequence). CDR3 size: 16 residues.

In its sample, this clone was seen a few times. This rearrangement joins TRBV5-1 to TRBJ2-3, with 9 bases identical to TRBD2. The J segment lost 2 bases and the V segment lost 3 bases, leaving 7 bases of the junction unmatched. Germline V gene data show CDR1 as SGHRS and CDR2 as YFSETQ. This CDR3 is 16 amino acids long. The CDR3 loop reads CASSSVAGDSTDTQYF. The CDR3 nucleotides read TGCGCCAGCAGCTCCGTAGCGGGGGACTCCACAGATACGCAGTATTTT.

The chain's CDR3 is CASSLGTGDTEQYF. In DNA, the CDR3 is TGCGCCAGCAGCTTGGGGACAGGAGATACCGAGCAGTACTTC. The V gene is TRBV5-1, the J gene TRBJ2-7, with TRBD1 identical over 7 bases. J was trimmed by 6 bases and V by 0 bases; bases with no gene match: 6. This CDR3 comprises 14 residues. Germline CDR1 and CDR2: SGHRS and YFSETQ.

The chain carries TRBV15 and TRBJ2-1; 9 bases match TRBD2. The CDR3 contains 17 residues. The V and J ends lost 0 bases and 8 bases, in that order; junction bases with no gene match: 11. The germline CDR1 and CDR2 sequences are LNHNV and YYDKDF (reference sequence). DNA of the CDR3: TGTGCCACCAGCAGAGAGTATGAGGGTAGCGGGAGCGATGAGCAGTTCTTC. This codes for CATSREYEGSGSDEQFF.

This chain links TRBV11-2 with TRBJ2-7; D perhaps matches TRBD1 (6 bases). Trimming removed 4 bases from V and 1 base from J, with 8 bases in between. The CDR3 has 13 residues. CDR1 and CDR2 from the germline V gene are SGHAT and FQNNGV. CDR3 protein: CASSSTGSYEQYF. The CDR3 region has the DNA TGTGCCAGCAGCTCGACAGGTTCCTACGAGCAGTACTTC.

The rearrangement uses TRBV6-1 and TRBJ1-1; 9 bases are shared with TRBD1. CDR1 is MNHNS, CDR2 SASEGT, per germline. CDR3 length: 16 amino acids. The ends lost 2 bases at V and 0 bases at J; junction bases unmatched: 4. The CDR3 loop reads CASSEPGTGMNTEAFF. The CDR3 DNA reads as TGTGCCAGCAGTGAACCCGGGACAGGGATGAACACTGAAGCTTTCTTT.

In this sample, this clone turned up once. Here the CDR3 reads CASRAPLGNQPQHF. The CDR3 DNA follows: TGTGCCAGCCGGGCTCCCCTGGGCAATCAGCCCCAGCATTTT. The V call is TRBV6-6, the J call TRBJ1-5; no clear D. With 8 bases removed from V and 2 bases from J, the gap between germline ends came to 13 bases. The CDR3 has 14 amino acids. The V gene's germline CDR1 is MNHNY and CDR2 SVGAGI (reference sequence).

Only one count was recorded for this clone. The chain recombines TRBV5-1 with TRBJ1-5, with D possibly being TRBD1 (5 bases). Germline CDR1 is SGHRS and CDR2 is YFSETQ. V lost 5 bases, J lost 4 bases, and 16 bases lay in between. The CDR3 has 15 amino acids. DNA of the CDR3: TGCGCCAGCAGTTCCGGGACGGGAATTAATCAGCCCCAGCATTTT. Translating gives CASSSGTGINQPQHF.

The chain recombines TRBV11-2 with TRBJ1-6, with D possibly TRBD1 on 5 matching bases. CDR1 is SGHAT and CDR2 is FQNNGV in the germline V gene. With 5 bases removed from V and 5 bases from J, the gap between germline ends came to 13 bases. The CDR3 runs 15 residues. The CDR3 reads CASSRQGGNNSPLHF. The CDR3 DNA sequence: TGTGCCAGCAGCCGGCAGGGTGGGAATAATTCACCCCTCCACTTT.

The chain couples TRBV10-2 to TRBJ1-6; 7 bases are a match to TRBD1. V was clipped by 4 bases and J by 3 bases; unmatched bases: 0. The CDR3 is 14 amino acids. Per germline, CDR1 WSHSY and CDR2 SAAADI. CDR3 DNA sequence: TGCGCCAGCAGTGGACAGGGCTATAATTCACCCCTCCACTTT. It yields the protein CASSGQGYNSPLHF.

The chain recombines TRBV15 with TRBJ2-7; weak D call: TRBD1 (5 bases). Germline values: CDR1 LNHNV, CDR2 YYDKDF (reference sequence). The CDR3 covers 15 residues. The V end lost 0 bases, the J end lost 4 bases, and 13 bases lay between the germline ends. CDR3: CATSRDQGAIYEQYF. The CDR3 coding sequence is TGTGCCACCAGCAGAGATCAAGGGGCGATATACGAGCAGTACTTC.

In this sample, this clone turned up once. The V gene is TRBV30, the J gene TRBJ2-3; D perhaps matches TRBD1 (6 bases). Looked up from germline, CDR1 is GTSNPN and CDR2 is SVGIG (reference sequence). The CDR3 has 13 residues. CDR3 nucleotide sequence: TGTGCTCTCTATTTTGGGGGCGCAGATACGCAGTATTTT. This encodes CALYFGGADTQYF.

This chain joins TRBV15 and TRBJ1-1; D is unclear. The CDR3 covers 15 residues. Germline CDR1 is LNHNV and CDR2 is YYDKDF (reference sequence). Trimming stripped 0 bases from V and 5 bases from J, with 13 bases between. Here the CDR3 reads CATSRDGRAGTEAFF. CDR3 in DNA: TGTGCCACCAGCAGAGATGGTAGGGCTGGGACTGAAGCTTTCTTT.

V and J are TRBV6-1 and TRBJ2-3; TRBD2 matches 8 bases. CDR1 MNHNS and CDR2 SASEGT come from the germline V gene. This CDR3 is built from 16 residues. The V and J ends lost 4 bases and 2 bases, in that order; junction bases with no gene match: 8. Written as DNA, the CDR3 is TGTGCCAGCAGTGTCTCCGGTAGCGGGAACACAGATACGCAGTATTTT. Its protein product is CASSVSGSGNTDTQYF.

The CDR3: CASSRPRVAGGRLSYNEQFF. In nucleotides, the CDR3 is TGCGCCAGCAGCCGCCCACGCGTAGCGGGGGGGCGTCTATCCTACAATGAGCAGTTCTTC. The V call is TRBV4-1, the J call TRBJ2-1, with 11 bases that match TRBD2. The CDR3 is 20 residues long. In germline, CDR1 is MGHRA, CDR2 YSYEKL. V was pared by 4 bases and J by 1 base, with 15 bases of the junction left unmatched.

The chain is built from TRBV6-6 and TRBJ2-7, with D perhaps TRBD2 (6 bases). Germline values: CDR1 MNHNY, CDR2 SVGAGI (reference sequence). Deletions cut 6 bases from V and 6 bases from J, with 18 bases between. The CDR3 contains 14 residues. The CDR3 coding sequence is TGTGCCAGCAGCCTCTCGGCGGGGTACGGCGAGCAGTACTTC. This translates into CASSLSAGYGEQYF.